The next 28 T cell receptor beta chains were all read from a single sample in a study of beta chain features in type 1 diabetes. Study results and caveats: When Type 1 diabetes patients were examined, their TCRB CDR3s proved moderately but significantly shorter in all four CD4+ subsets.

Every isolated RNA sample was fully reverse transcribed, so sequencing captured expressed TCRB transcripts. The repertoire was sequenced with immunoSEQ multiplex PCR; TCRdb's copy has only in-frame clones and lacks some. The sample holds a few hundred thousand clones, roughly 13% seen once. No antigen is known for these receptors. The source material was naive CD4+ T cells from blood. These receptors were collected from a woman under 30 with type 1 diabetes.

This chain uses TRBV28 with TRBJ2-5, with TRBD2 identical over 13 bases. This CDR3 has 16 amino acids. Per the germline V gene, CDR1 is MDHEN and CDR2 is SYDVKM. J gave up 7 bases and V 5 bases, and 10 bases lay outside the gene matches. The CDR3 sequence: CASSLETSGRIGTQYF. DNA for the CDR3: TGTGCCAGCAGTCTGGAGACTAGCGGGAGGATTGGGACCCAGTACTTC.

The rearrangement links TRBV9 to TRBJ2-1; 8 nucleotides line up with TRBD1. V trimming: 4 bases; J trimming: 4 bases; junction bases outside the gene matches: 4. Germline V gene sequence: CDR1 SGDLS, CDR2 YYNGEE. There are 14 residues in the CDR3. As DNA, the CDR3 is TGTGCCAGCAGCACAGGGGGACCATACAATGAGCAGTTCTTC. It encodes CASSTGGPYNEQFF.

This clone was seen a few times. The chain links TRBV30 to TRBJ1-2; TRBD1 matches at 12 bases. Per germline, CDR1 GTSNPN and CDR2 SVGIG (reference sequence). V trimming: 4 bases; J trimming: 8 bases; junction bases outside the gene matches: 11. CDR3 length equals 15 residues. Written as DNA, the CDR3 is TGTGCCTGGATCCCCCCGGGACAGGGGGCGCGGGGCTACACCTTC. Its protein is CAWIPPGQGARGYTF.

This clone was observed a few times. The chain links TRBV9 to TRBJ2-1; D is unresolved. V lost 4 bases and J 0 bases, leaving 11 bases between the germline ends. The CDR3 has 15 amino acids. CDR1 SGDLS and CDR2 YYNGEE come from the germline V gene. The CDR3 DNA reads TGTGCCAGCAGCTTCGACCCGGGCTCCTACAATGAGCAGTTCTTC. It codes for CASSFDPGSYNEQFF.

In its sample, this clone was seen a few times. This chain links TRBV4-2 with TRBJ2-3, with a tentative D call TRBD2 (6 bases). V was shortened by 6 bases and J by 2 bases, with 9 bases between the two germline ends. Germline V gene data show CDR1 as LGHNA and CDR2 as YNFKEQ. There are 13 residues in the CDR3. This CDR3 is CASSRDFTDTQYF. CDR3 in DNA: TGTGCCAGCAGTCGGGACTTCACAGATACGCAGTATTTT.

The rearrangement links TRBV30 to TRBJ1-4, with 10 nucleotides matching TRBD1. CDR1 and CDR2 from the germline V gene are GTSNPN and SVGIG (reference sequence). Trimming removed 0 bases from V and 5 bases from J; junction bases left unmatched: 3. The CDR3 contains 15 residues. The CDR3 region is CAWSVGGQGNEKLFF. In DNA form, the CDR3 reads TGTGCCTGGAGTGTAGGGGGACAGGGGAATGAAAAACTGTTTTTT.

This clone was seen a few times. CDR3 in amino acids: CASSLSTGGHSYEQYV. CDR3 nucleotide sequence: TGTGCCAGCAGTTTATCGACAGGGGGGCACTCCTACGAGCAGTACGTC. The rearrangement uses TRBV28 and TRBJ2-7; 9 bases agree with TRBD1. CDR1 is MDHEN and CDR2 is SYDVKM in the germline V gene. CDR3 length: 16 residues. J lost 0 bases, V lost 1 base, and 4 bases had no gene match.

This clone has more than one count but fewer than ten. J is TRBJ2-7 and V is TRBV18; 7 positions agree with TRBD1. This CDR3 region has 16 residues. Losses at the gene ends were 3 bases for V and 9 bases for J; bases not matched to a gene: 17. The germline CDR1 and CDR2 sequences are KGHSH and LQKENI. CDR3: CASSPTGQDTIRGQYV. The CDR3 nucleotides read TGTGCCAGCTCACCCACCGGACAGGACACGATACGAGGGCAGTACGTC.

The chain's CDR3 is CASSSRTSGVYEQYF. Here the CDR3 DNA reads TGTGCCAGCAGCTCCCGCACTAGCGGAGTCTACGAGCAGTACTTC. The chain employs TRBV11-2 and TRBJ2-7; 8 nucleotides line up with TRBD2. The CDR3 has 15 residues. The V gene end was trimmed by 4 bases and the J gene end by 3 bases; junction bases not matched to a gene: 8. Per the germline V gene, CDR1 is SGHAT and CDR2 is FQNNGV.

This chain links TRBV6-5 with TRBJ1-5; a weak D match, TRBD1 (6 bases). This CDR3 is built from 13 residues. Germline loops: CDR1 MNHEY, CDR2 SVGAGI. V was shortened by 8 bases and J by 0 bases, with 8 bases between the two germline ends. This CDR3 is CASRDNSNQPQHF. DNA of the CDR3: TGTGCCAGCCGGGACAATAGCAATCAGCCCCAGCATTTT.

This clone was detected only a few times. The CDR3 bases are TGTGCCAGCAGCGGACAGCTTAGCAATCAGCCCCAGCATTTT. This gives the protein CASSGQLSNQPQHF. The chain employs TRBV28 and TRBJ1-5, with a tentative D call TRBD1 (6 bases). The germline gives CDR1 MDHEN, CDR2 SYDVKM. This CDR3 comprises 14 residues. Trimming removed 6 bases from V and 0 bases from J, with 9 bases in between.

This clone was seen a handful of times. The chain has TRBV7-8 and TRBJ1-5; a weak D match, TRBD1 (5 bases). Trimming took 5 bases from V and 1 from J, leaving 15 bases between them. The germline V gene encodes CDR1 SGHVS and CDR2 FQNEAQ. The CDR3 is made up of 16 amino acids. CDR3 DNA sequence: TGTGCCAGCAGCCCTTTGGGGGGTGAAAGCAATCAGCCCCAGCATTTT. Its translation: CASSPLGGESNQPQHF.

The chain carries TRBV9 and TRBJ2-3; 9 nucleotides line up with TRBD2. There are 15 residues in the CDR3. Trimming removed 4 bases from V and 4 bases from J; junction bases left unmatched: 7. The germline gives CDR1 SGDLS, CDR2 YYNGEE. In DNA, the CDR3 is TGTGCCAGCAGCCTTGGACTAGCGTTGCCAGATACGCAGTATTTT. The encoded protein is CASSLGLALPDTQYF.

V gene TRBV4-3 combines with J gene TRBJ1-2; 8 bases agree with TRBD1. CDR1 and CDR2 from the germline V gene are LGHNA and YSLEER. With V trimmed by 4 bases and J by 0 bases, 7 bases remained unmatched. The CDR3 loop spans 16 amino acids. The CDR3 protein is CASSRRTGLPNYGYTF. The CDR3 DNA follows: TGCGCCAGCAGCCGGAGGACAGGGCTGCCTAACTATGGCTACACCTTC.

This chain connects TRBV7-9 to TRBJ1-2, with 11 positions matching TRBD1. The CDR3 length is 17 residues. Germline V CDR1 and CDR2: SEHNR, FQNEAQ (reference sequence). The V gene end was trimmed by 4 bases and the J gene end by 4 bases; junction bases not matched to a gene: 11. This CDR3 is CASSSNRGGTGGYGYTF. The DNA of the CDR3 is TGTGCCAGCAGCTCTAATCGTGGGGGGACAGGGGGCTATGGCTACACCTTC. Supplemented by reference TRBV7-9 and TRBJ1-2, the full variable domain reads DTGVSQNPRHKITKRGQNVTFRCDPISEHNRLYWYRQTLGQGPEFLTYFQNEAQLEKSRLLSDRFSAERPKGSFSTLEIQRTEQGDSAMYLCASSSNRGGTGGYGYTFGSGTRLTVV.

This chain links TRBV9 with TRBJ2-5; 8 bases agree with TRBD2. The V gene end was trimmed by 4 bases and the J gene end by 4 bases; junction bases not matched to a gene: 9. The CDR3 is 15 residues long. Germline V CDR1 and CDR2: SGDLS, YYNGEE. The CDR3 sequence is CASSRGGLVSETQYF. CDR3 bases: TGTGCCAGCAGCAGAGGGGGACTAGTGTCAGAGACCCAGTACTTC.

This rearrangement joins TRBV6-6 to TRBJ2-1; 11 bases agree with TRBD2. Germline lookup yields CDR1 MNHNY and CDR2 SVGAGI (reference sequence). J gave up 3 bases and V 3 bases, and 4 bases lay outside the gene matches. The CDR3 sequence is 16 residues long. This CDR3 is CASSYRLAGGYNEQFF. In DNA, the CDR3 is TGTGCCAGCAGTTATCGTCTAGCGGGAGGCTACAATGAGCAGTTCTTC.

The CDR3 DNA reads as TGTGCCTGGAATCAATTAATGGGACAGACTTCAGATACGCAGTATTTT. The encoded protein is CAWNQLMGQTSDTQYF. This chain uses TRBV30 with TRBJ2-3; TRBD1 matches at 7 bases. The CDR3 extends over 16 amino acids. The V gene's germline CDR1 is GTSNPN and CDR2 SVGIG (reference sequence). The trim removed 4 bases at V and 4 bases at J, leaving 14 bases unmatched.

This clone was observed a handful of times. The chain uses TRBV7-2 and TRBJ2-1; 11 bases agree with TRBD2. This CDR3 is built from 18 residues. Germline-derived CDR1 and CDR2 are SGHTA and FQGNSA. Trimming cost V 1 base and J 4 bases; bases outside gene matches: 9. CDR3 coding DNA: TGTGCCAGCAGCTTAGGTTTAGTAGCGGGAGGGCCATACAATGAGCAGTTCTTC. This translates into CASSLGLVAGGPYNEQFF.

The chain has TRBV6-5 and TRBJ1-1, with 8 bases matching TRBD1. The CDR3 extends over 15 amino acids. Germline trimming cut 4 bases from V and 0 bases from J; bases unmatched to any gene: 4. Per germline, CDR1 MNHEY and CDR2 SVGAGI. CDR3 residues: CASSSEGQVNTEAFF. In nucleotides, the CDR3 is TGTGCCAGCAGTTCGGAGGGACAGGTGAACACTGAAGCTTTCTTT.

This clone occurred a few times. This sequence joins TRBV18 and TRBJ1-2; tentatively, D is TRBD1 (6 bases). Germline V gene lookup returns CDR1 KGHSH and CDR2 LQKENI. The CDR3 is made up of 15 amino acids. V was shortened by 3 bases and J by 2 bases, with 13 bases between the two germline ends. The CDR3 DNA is TGTGCCAGCTCACCGATCCGGGACACAAACTATGGCTACACCTTC. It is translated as CASSPIRDTNYGYTF.

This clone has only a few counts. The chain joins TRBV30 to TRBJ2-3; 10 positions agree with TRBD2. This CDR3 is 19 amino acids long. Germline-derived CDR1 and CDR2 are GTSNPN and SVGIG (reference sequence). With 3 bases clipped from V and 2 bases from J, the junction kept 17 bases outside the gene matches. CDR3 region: CAWRQELAGPFTFTDTQYF. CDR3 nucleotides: TGTGCCTGGAGGCAAGAACTAGCGGGGCCCTTCACCTTCACAGATACGCAGTATTTT.

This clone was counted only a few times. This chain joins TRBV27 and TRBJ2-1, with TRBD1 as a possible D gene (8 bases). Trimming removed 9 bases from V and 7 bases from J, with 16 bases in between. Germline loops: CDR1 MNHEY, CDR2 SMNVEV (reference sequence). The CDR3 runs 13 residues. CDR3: CARPDRDYNEQFF. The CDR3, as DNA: TGTGCCAGACCGGACAGGGACTATAATGAGCAGTTCTTC.

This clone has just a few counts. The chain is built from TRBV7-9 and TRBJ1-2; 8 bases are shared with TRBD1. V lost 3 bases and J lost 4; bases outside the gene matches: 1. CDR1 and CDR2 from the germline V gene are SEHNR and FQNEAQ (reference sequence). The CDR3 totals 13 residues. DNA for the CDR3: TGTGCCAGCAGCTTGGACAGGGCCTATGGCTACACCTTC. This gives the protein CASSLDRAYGYTF.

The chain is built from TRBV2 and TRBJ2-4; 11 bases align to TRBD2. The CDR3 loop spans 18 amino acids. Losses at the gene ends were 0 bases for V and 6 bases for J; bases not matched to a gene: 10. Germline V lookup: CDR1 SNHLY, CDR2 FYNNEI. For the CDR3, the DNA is TGTGCCAGCAGTGAAGCGCTAGTACTAGCGGGAGTCTTAAACATTCAGTACTTC. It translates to CASSEALVLAGVLNIQYF.

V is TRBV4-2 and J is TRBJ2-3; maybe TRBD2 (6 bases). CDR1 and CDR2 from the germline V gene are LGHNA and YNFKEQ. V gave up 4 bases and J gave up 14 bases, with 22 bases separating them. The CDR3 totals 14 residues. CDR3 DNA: TGTGCCAGCAGCCGAGATGCCGCGACTAGTTCCCCGTATTTT. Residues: CASSRDAATSSPYF.

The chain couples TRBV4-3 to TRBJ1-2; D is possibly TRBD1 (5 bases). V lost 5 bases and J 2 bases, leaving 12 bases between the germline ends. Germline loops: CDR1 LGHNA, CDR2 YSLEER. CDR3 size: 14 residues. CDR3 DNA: TGCGCCAGCAGCTCACAGAAGGGGAACTATGGCTACACCTTC. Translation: CASSSQKGNYGYTF.

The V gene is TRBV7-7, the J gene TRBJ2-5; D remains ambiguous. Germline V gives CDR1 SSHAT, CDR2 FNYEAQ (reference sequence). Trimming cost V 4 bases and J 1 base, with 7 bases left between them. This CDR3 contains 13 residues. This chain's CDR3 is CASSSSVQETQYF. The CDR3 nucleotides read TGTGCCAGCAGCTCCAGCGTCCAAGAGACCCAGTACTTC. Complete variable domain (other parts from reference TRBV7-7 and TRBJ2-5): GAGVSQSPRYKVTKRGQDVTLRCDPISSHATLYWYQQALGQGPEFLTYFNYEAQPDKSGLPSDRFSAERPEGSISTLTIQRTEQRDSAMYRCASSSSVQETQYFGPGTRLLVL.